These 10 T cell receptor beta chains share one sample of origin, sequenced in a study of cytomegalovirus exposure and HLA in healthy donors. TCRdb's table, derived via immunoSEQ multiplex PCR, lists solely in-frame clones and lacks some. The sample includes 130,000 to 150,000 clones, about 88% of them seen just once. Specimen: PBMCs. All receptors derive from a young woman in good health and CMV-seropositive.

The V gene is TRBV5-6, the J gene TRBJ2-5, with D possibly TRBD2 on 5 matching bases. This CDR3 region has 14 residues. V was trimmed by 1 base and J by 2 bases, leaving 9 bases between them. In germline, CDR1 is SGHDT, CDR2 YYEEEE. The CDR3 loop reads CASSLSGLQETQYF. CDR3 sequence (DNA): TGTGCCAGCAGCTTGTCAGGACTTCAAGAGACCCAGTACTTC.

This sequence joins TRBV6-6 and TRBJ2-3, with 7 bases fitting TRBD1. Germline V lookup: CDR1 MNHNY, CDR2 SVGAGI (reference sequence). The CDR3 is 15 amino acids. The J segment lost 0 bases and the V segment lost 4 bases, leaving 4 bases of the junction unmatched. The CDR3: CASSSRDRSTDTQYF. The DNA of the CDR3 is TGTGCCAGCAGTTCCCGGGACAGAAGCACAGATACGCAGTATTTT.

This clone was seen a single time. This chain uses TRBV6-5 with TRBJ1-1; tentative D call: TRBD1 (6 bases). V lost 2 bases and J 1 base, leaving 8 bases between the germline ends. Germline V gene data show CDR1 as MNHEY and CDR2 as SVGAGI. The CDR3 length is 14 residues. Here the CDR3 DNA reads TGTGCCAGCAGTTACCCAGGGGCGAACACTGAAGCTTTCTTT. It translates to CASSYPGANTEAFF.

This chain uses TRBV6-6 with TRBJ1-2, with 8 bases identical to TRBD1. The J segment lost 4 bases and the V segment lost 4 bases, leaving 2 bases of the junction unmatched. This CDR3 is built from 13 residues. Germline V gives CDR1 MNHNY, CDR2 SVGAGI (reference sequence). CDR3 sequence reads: CASSFDRGYGYTF. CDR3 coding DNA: TGTGCCAGCAGTTTTGACAGGGGCTATGGCTACACCTTC.

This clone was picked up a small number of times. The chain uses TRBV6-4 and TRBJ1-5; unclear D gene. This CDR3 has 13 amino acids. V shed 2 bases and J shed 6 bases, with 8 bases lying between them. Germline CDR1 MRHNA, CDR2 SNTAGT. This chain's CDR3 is CASSDQEGQPQHF. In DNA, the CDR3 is TGTGCCAGCAGTGACCAAGAGGGTCAGCCCCAGCATTTT.

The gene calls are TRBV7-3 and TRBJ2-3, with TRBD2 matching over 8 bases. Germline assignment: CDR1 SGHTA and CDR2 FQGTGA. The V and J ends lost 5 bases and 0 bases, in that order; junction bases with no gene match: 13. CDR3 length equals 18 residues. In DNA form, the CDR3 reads TGTGCCAGCAGCCCCTGGAGGCGGGGGGACCCTAGCACAGATACGCAGTATTTT. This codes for CASSPWRRGDPSTDTQYF.

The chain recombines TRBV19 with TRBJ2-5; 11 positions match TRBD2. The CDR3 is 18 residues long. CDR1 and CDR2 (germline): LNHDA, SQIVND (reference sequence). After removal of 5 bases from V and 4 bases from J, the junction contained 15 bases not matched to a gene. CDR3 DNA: TGTGCCAGTAGTCTCAGACCCCTAGCGGGGGGTTCCTTAGAGACCCAGTACTTC. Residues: CASSLRPLAGGSLETQYF.

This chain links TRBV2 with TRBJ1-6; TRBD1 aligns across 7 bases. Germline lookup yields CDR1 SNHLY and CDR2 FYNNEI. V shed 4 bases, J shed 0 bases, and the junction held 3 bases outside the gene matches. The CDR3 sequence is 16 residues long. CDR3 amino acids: CASSVGTDSYNSPLHF. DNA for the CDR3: TGTGCCAGCAGTGTAGGGACAGACTCCTATAATTCACCCCTCCACTTT.

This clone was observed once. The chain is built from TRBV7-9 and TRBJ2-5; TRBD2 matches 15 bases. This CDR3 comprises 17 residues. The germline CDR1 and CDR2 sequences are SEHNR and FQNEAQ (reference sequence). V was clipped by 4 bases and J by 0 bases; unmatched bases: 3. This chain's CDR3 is CASSSGLAGGYQETQYF. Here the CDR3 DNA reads TGTGCCAGCAGCTCCGGACTAGCGGGGGGGTACCAAGAGACCCAGTACTTC.

The CDR3 here is CASSPPGGYSTDTQYF. CDR3 in DNA: TGTGCCAGCAGTCCGCCGGGGGGCTACAGCACAGATACGCAGTATTTT. The chain is built from TRBV6-6 and TRBJ2-3; perhaps TRBD2 as D (7 bases). Germline lookup yields CDR1 MNHNY and CDR2 SVGAGI (reference sequence). The CDR3 totals 16 residues. V was pared by 5 bases and J by 0 bases, with 15 bases between.